This is a list of T cell receptor beta chains from one sample in a study of cytomegalovirus exposure and HLA in healthy donors. Sequenced by immunoSEQ multiplex PCR; TCRdb stores in-frame clones only, minus some. Among roughly 200,000 clones listed, roughly three quarters were seen once. Sequencing input: PBMCs. Receptors originate from a male donor in good health and CMV-seronegative. The CDR3 runs from the conserved cysteine through the conserved F or W. Each record gives: CDR3 protein, CDR3 DNA, clone size, V gene, D gene, J gene. The D gene is left open where the match is weak. The size of a clone is reported for some rows only, either as once, few or many, or as a class for expanded clones.

CASSYGGATNTQYF	TGTGCCAGCAGTTATGGCGGGGCTACGAATACGCAGTATTTT	NA	TRBV6-5	NA	TRBJ2-3
CASSSLSEKLFF	TGTGCCAGCAGCTCCCTTAGTGAAAAACTGTTTTTT	few	TRBV7-8	NA	TRBJ1-4
CASSTRLGLNHEQYF	TGTGCCAGCAGCACCCGACTAGGGCTTAACCACGAGCAGTACTTC	NA	TRBV7-9	NA	TRBJ2-7
CASSLKWGEDMNTEAFF	TGTGCCAGCAGCTTAAAGTGGGGGGAGGACATGAACACTGAGGCTTTCTTT	NA	TRBV7-9	NA	TRBJ1-1
CASSYLGLAENIQYF	TGTGCCAGCAGTTACTTGGGACTAGCGGAAAACATTCAGTACTTC	NA	TRBV6-5	TRBD2	TRBJ2-4
CASSETGLAKNIQYF	TGTGCCAGCAGCGAGACGGGGTTAGCCAAAAACATTCAGTACTTC	NA	TRBV6-1	NA	TRBJ2-4
CASSWDTHYEQYF	TGTGCCAGCAGTTGGGACACCCACTACGAGCAGTACTTC	once	TRBV6-5	NA	TRBJ2-7
CASRPAWSSYNEQFF	TGCGCCAGTCGACCGGCGTGGAGCTCCTACAATGAGCAGTTCTTC	NA	TRBV5-1	NA	TRBJ2-1
CASSLLLREKLFF	TGTGCCAGCAGCTTACTGTTGAGGGAAAAACTGTTTTTT	NA	TRBV7-2	NA	TRBJ1-4
CASSLVLYEQYF	TGTGCCAGCAGCTTAGTCCTTTACGAGCAGTACTTC	NA	TRBV7-9	NA	TRBJ2-7
CASTSTGRAGATYNEQFF	TGTGCCAGTACCTCAACTGGACGGGCGGGAGCTACCTACAATGAGCAGTTCTTC	NA	TRBV19	TRBD2	TRBJ2-1
CASSLYQGAFGGYTF	TGTGCCAGCAGTTTATACCAGGGGGCGTTCGGTGGCTACACCTTC	once	TRBV28	TRBD1	TRBJ1-2
CSVGQMNTEAFF	TGCAGCGTGGGACAGATGAACACTGAAGCTTTCTTT	NA	TRBV29-1	TRBD1	TRBJ1-1
CSVEGVAGGQYNEQFF	TGCAGCGTTGAAGGAGTAGCGGGGGGGCAGTACAATGAGCAGTTCTTC	NA	TRBV29-1	TRBD2	TRBJ2-1
CAWSGDTSSGNTIYF	TGTGCCTGGAGTGGTGACACCAGCTCTGGAAACACCATATATTTT	NA	TRBV30	NA	TRBJ1-3
CASKSGPDTSPLHF	TGTGCCAGCAAGTCCGGCCCGGACACTTCACCCCTCCACTTT	NA	TRBV19	NA	TRBJ1-6
CASSDYGPNGYTF	TGTGCCAGCAGCGACTACGGGCCCAATGGCTACACCTTC	NA	TRBV7-2	NA	TRBJ1-2
CASTPGTSRYEQYF	TGTGCCAGCACCCCCGGGACTAGTCGGTACGAGCAGTACTTC	NA	TRBV7-9	TRBD2	TRBJ2-7
CATSRYYRVGNTIYF	TGTGCCACCAGCAGATATTACAGGGTCGGAAACACCATATATTTT	NA	TRBV15	NA	TRBJ1-3
CASRGQGEAFF	TGCGCCAGCAGAGGACAGGGGGAAGCTTTCTTT	few	TRBV5-1	TRBD1	TRBJ1-1
CASSHPGTNEQFF	TGTGCCAGCAGCCACCCGGGGACTAATGAGCAGTTCTTC	NA	TRBV7-9	NA	TRBJ2-1
CASIPGTGPGQPQHF	TGTGCCAGCATCCCCGGGACAGGCCCCGGACAGCCCCAGCATTTT	NA	TRBV28	TRBD1	TRBJ1-5
CAWSTWDSGKEFF	TGTGCCTGGAGTACTTGGGACAGTGGAAAGGAGTTCTTC	few	TRBV30	TRBD1	TRBJ2-1
CALGAAGPVGETQYF	TGTGCCCTTGGGGCTGCCGGGCCAGTGGGGGAGACCCAGTACTTC	NA	TRBV28	NA	TRBJ2-5
CASSSLGQFSPLHSGNTIYF	TGTGCCAGCAGCTCGCTCGGACAGTTTAGTCCTCTTCACTCTGGAAACACCATATATTTT	NA	TRBV9	NA	TRBJ1-3
CASRPLLGQVDGYTF	TGTGCCAGCAGGCCCCTGTTGGGACAGGTTGATGGCTACACCTTC	NA	TRBV25-1	TRBD1	TRBJ1-2
CASSWDSSYNSPLHF	TGTGCCAGCAGCTGGGACAGCTCCTATAATTCACCCCTCCACTTT	NA	TRBV27	TRBD1	TRBJ1-6
CASSEAGDQPQHF	TGCGCCAGCAGTGAAGCAGGGGATCAGCCCCAGCATTTT	few	TRBV10-2	NA	TRBJ1-5
CASSLPQVNQPQHF	TGTGCCAGCAGTTTGCCACAGGTCAATCAGCCCCAGCATTTT	NA	TRBV28	NA	TRBJ1-5
CAIRDSLNTETFF	TGTGCAATCAGGGACAGTTTGAACACTGAAACTTTCTTT	NA	TRBV6-5	TRBD1	TRBJ1-1
CASSIINPTDDQPQHF	TGTGCCAGTAGTATTATAAACCCTACAGATGATCAGCCCCAGCATTTT	NA	TRBV19	NA	TRBJ1-5
CASSPTGEVGYYGYTF	TGTGCCAGCAGTCCTACAGGGGAGGTAGGGTACTATGGCTACACCTTC	NA	TRBV9	TRBD1	TRBJ1-2
CASNPQPTDTQYF	TGTGCCAGCAACCCACAACCAACAGATACGCAGTATTTT	NA	TRBV28	NA	TRBJ2-3
CASSIVAGDQPQHF	TGTGCCAGTAGTATTGTAGCAGGGGACCAGCCCCAGCATTTT	NA	TRBV19	NA	TRBJ1-5
CASSLGWTEAFF	TGTGCCAGCAGCCTCGGTTGGACTGAAGCTTTCTTT	NA	TRBV11-2	NA	TRBJ1-1
CASSSAYEQYF	TGCGCCAGCAGCTCGGCCTACGAGCAGTACTTC	NA	TRBV10-2	NA	TRBJ2-7
CASISGGSTDTQYF	TGTGCCAGCATCTCGGGGGGTAGCACAGATACGCAGTATTTT	few	TRBV28	TRBD2	TRBJ2-3
CSVTGFSGNTIYF	TGCAGCGTGACAGGGTTCTCTGGAAACACCATATATTTT	NA	TRBV29-1	TRBD1	TRBJ1-3
CAWSRTGLRTDTQYF	TGTGCCTGGAGTAGAACGGGACTCCGCACAGATACGCAGTATTTT	NA	TRBV30	NA	TRBJ2-3
CAISERGGETQYF	TGTGCCATCAGTGAGCGGGGAGGAGAGACCCAGTACTTC	NA	TRBV10-3	NA	TRBJ2-5
CASTPPPGTGGFQPQHF	TGTGCCAGCACCCCGCCCCCCGGGACAGGGGGCTTTCAGCCCCAGCATTTT	NA	TRBV5-8	TRBD1	TRBJ1-5
CASYYTSGTLNEKLFF	TGTGCCAGCTATTATACCTCCGGGACACTCAATGAAAAACTGTTTTTT	few	TRBV2	NA	TRBJ1-4
CASSSPGGWNEQFF	TGTGCCAGCAGCTCCCCAGGGGGCTGGAATGAGCAGTTCTTC	NA	TRBV7-9	TRBD1	TRBJ2-1
CASSVAQGGLNTEAFF	TGTGCCAGCAGCGTAGCACAGGGTGGATTGAACACTGAAGCTTTCTTT	NA	TRBV9	NA	TRBJ1-1
CASSSSGSSAGANVLTF	TGTGCCAGCAGCTCTAGCGGGAGTTCGGCTGGGGCCAACGTCCTGACTTTC	NA	TRBV4-2	TRBD2	TRBJ2-6
CASRRLAGGEQYF	TGTGCCAGCCGGCGTCTAGCGGGAGGCGAGCAGTACTTC	once	TRBV5-6	TRBD2	TRBJ2-7
CASSSPGQGKDEQFF	TGTGCCAGCAGTTCTCCGGGACAGGGTAAAGATGAGCAGTTCTTC	NA	TRBV27	TRBD1	TRBJ2-1
CASSYNGLAASYEQYF	TGTGCCAGCAGTTACAATGGTTTGGCGGCCTCCTACGAGCAGTACTTC	NA	TRBV6-5	NA	TRBJ2-7
CASSLGPGLSYEQYF	TGTGCCAGCAGTTTAGGGCCAGGGCTCTCCTACGAGCAGTACTTC	NA	TRBV28	NA	TRBJ2-7
CASSYHSTGELFF	TGTGCCAGCAGTTACCACAGCACCGGGGAGCTGTTTTTT	NA	TRBV6-5	NA	TRBJ2-2
CASSTQHNQPQHF	TGTGCCAGCAGTACACAGCATAATCAGCCCCAGCATTTT	NA	TRBV7-2	NA	TRBJ1-5